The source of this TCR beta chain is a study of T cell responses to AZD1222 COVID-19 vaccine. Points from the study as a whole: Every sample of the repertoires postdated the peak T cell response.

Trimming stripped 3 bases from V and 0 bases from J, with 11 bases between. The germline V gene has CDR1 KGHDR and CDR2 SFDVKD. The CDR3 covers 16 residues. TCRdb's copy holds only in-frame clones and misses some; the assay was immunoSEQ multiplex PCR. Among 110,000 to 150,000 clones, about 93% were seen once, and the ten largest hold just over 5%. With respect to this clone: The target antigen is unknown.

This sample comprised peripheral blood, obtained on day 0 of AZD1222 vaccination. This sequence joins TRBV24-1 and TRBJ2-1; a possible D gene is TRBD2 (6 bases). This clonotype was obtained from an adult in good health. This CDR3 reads CATSDRGDPSYNEQFF. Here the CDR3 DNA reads TGTGCCACCAGTGATCGCGGGGACCCCTCCTACAATGAGCAGTTCTTC.